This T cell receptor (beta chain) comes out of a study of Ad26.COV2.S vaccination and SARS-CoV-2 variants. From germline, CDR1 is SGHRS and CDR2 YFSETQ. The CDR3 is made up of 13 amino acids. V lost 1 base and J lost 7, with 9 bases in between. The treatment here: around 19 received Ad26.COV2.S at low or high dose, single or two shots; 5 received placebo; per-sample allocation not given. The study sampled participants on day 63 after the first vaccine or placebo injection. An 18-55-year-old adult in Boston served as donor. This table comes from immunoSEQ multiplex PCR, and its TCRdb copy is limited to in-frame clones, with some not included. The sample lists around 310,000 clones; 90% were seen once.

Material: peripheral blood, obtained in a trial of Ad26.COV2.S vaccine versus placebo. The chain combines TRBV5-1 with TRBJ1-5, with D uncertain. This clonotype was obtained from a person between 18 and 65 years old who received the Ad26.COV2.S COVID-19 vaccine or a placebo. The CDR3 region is CASSLLPNQPQHF. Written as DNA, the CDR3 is TGCGCCAGCAGCTTGTTACCTAACCAGCCCCAGCATTTT.